The rows below give T cell receptor beta chains drawn from one sample of a study of cytomegalovirus exposure and HLA in healthy donors. Profiling relied on immunoSEQ multiplex PCR, and the TCRdb table lists in-frame clones only, not all of them. Here the sample spans approximately 140,000 clones, about 78% being singletons. Source material: PBMCs. All receptors derive from a man between 40 and 49 years old in good health and CMV-seropositive. Each CDR3 is given with its conserved first and last residue. The order of the fields is D gene, J gene, V gene, clone size, CDR3 protein, CDR3 DNA. The D gene is left open where the match is weak. Clone size, where shown, is once, few, many, or a class for clones that have expanded.

>.|TRBJ1-5|TRBV19|.
CASSISSGHNQPQHF
TGTGCCAGTAGTATAAGCTCAGGGCACAATCAGCCCCAGCATTTT
>TRBD2|TRBJ2-1|TRBV15|.
CATSSLAGGPNNEQFF
TGTGCCACCAGCAGTTTAGCGGGAGGGCCGAACAATGAGCAGTTCTTC
>.|TRBJ2-1|TRBV5-6|once
CASSLQAARNEQFF
TGTGCCAGCAGCTTGCAGGCAGCTCGCAATGAGCAGTTCTTC
>.|TRBJ2-4|TRBV18|.
CASSPPGGNIQYF
TGTGCCAGCTCACCACCAGGGGGAAACATTCAGTACTTC
>.|TRBJ2-1|TRBV19|.
CASSMPGAYNEQFF
TGTGCCAGTAGTATGCCAGGGGCCTACAATGAGCAGTTCTTC
>.|TRBJ2-7|TRBV29-1|.
CSVERQSTGEQYF
TGCAGCGTTGAGCGTCAGTCCACAGGAGAGCAGTACTTC
>TRBD1|TRBJ1-5|TRBV6-5|once
CASSPSGQAGQPQHF
TGTGCCAGCAGCCCCTCCGGACAGGCGGGTCAGCCCCAGCATTTT
>.|TRBJ2-5|TRBV2|once
CASSETQGPGETQYF
TGTGCCAGCAGTGAAACACAGGGCCCGGGGGAGACCCAGTACTTC
>.|TRBJ2-3|TRBV10-1|.
CAIGLPDPDTQYF
TGCGCCATCGGACTGCCCGATCCAGATACGCAGTATTTT
>.|TRBJ2-3|TRBV4-2|.
CASSQHSRGGTDTQYF
TGTGCCAGCAGCCAACATTCCAGGGGAGGCACAGATACGCAGTATTTT
>.|TRBJ1-6|TRBV5-1|.
CASSLWAVYNSPLHF
TGCGCCAGCAGCTTGTGGGCAGTATATAATTCACCCCTCCACTTT
>.|TRBJ1-2|TRBV4-1|few
CASSQGDKSNYGYTF
TGCGCCAGCAGCCAAGGGGACAAGTCTAACTATGGCTACACCTTC
>.|TRBJ1-1|TRBV2|.
CASSLHPGAFF
TGTGCCAGCAGTTTACACCCGGGAGCTTTCTTT
>TRBD2|TRBJ2-1|TRBV27|.
CASSLLGGGPTDEQFF
TGTGCCAGCAGCCTCCTAGGCGGGGGGCCAACCGATGAGCAGTTCTTC
>.|TRBJ1-1|TRBV7-9|.
CASSLAGWGLGTEAFF
TGTGCCAGCAGCTTAGCAGGCTGGGGCCTGGGCACTGAAGCTTTCTTT
>TRBD2|TRBJ2-3|TRBV30|.
CAWSVLAINPDTQYF
TGTGCCTGGAGTGTACTAGCGATTAATCCAGATACGCAGTATTTT
>.|TRBJ1-4|TRBV5-1|.
CASSLGGATPNEKLFF
TGCGCCAGCAGCTTGGGTGGGGCTACGCCTAATGAAAAACTGTTTTTT
>.|TRBJ2-7|TRBV6-5|.
CASSYRSAAVHEQYF
TGTGCCAGCAGTTACCGGTCCGCAGCGGTCCACGAGCAGTACTTC
>.|TRBJ1-6|TRBV20-1|.
CSAGLLSPLHF
TGCAGTGCAGGACTACTTTCACCCCTCCACTTT
>.|TRBJ2-1|TRBV7-9|few
CASSLEPLIRGGIF
TGTGCCAGCAGCTTGGAACCGCTAATAAGGGGTGGGATCTTC
>.|TRBJ2-7|TRBV11-2|few
CASSLILTPLGGYRSEQYF
TGTGCCAGCAGCTTAATATTAACTCCTTTGGGAGGATATCGGTCCGAGCAGTACTTC
>.|TRBJ1-1|TRBV6-1|.
CASRRRGNTEAFF
TGTGCCAGCAGACGGCGCGGGAACACTGAAGCTTTCTTT
>.|TRBJ1-2|TRBV5-4|once
CAAGGVNYGYTF
TGTGCCGCCGGGGGTGTTAACTATGGCTACACCTTC
>TRBD1|TRBJ1-6|TRBV10-2|.
CASSENPDRVNSPLHF
TGCGCCAGCAGTGAGAACCCGGACAGGGTTAACTCACCCCTCCACTTT
>.|TRBJ1-2|TRBV5-4|.
CASSPGKGGGYGYTF
TGTGCCAGCAGCCCTGGGAAGGGAGGCGGGTATGGCTACACCTTC
>TRBD2|TRBJ2-1|TRBV7-6|.
CASSLAASGRRYNEQFF
TGTGCCAGCAGCTTAGCGGCTAGCGGGAGGCGTTACAATGAGCAGTTCTTC